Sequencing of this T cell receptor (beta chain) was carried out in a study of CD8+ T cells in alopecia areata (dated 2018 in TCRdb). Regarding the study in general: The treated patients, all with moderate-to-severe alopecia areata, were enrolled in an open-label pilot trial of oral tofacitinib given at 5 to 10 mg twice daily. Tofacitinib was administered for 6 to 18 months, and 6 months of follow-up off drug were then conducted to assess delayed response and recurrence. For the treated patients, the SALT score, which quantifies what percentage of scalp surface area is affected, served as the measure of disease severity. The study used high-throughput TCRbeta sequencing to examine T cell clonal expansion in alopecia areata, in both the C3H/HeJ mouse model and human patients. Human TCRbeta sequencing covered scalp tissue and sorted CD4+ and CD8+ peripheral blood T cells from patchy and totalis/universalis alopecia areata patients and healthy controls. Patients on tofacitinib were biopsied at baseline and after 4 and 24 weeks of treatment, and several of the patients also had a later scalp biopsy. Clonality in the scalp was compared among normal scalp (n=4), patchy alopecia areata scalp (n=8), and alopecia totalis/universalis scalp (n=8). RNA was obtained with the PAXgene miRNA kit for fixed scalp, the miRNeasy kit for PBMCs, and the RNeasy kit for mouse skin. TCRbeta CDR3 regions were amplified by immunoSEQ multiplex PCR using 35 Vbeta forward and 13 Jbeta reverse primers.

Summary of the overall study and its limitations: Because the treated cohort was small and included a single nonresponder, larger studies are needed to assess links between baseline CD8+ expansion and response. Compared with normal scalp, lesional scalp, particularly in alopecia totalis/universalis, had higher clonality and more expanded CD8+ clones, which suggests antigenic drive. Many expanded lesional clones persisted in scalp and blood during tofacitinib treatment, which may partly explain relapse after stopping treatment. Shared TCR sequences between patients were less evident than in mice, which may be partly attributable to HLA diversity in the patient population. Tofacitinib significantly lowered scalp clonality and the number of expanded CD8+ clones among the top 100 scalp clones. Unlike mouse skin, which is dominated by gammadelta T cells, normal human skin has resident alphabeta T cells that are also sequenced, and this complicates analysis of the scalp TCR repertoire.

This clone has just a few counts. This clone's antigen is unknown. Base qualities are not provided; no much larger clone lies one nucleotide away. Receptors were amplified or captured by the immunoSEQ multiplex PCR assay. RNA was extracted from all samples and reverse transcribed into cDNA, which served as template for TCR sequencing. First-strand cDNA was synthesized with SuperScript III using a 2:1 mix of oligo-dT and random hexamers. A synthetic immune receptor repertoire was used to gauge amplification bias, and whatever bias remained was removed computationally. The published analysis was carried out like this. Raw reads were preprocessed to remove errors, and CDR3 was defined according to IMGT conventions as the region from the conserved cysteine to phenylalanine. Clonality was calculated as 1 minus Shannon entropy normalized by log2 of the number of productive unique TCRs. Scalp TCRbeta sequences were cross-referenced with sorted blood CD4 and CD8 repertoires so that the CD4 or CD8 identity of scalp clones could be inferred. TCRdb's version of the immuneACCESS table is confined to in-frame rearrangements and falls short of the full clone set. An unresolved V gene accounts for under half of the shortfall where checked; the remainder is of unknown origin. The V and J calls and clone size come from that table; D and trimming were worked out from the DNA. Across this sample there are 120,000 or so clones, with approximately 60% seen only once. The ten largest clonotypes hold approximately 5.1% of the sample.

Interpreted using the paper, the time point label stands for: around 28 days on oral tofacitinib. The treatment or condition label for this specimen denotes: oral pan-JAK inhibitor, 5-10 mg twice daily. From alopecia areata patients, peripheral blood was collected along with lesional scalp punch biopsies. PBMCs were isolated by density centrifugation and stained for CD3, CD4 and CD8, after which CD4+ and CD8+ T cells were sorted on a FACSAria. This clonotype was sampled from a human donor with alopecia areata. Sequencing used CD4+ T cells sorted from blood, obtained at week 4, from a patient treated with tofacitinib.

CDR3 sequence: CASDSLGKPFF. The nucleotides read TGTGCCAGCGACAGTTTGGGAAAGCCGTTCTTC. The chain was built from TRBV28 and TRBJ2-1; the D segment could be TRBD1, given 5 matching bases. The CDR3 runs 11 residues from the cysteine to the phenylalanine. Left in the record is the CDR3 DNA by itself, 33 bases read in frame from the first base. Trimming costs V 8 bases and J 15 bases, and their ends lie 17 bases apart. CDR1 and CDR2, per the germline V gene, are MDHEN and SYDVKM.